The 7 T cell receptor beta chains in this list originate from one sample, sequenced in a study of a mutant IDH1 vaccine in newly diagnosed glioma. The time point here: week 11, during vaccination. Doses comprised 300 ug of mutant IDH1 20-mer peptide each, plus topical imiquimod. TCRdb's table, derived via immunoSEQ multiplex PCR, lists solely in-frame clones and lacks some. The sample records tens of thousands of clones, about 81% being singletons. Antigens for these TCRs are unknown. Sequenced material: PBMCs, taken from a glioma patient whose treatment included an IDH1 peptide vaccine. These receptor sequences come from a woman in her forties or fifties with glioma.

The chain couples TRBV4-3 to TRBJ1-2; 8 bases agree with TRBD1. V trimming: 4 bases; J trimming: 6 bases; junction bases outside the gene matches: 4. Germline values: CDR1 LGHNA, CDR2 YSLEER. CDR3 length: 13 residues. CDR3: CASSPTGADGYTF. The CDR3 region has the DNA TGCGCCAGCAGCCCGACAGGGGCGGATGGCTACACCTTC.

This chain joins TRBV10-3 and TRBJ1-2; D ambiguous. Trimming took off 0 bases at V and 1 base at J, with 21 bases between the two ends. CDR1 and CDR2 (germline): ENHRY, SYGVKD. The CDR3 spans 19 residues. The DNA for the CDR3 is TGTGCCATCAGTGAGTCCACGATATCGGAGACATCCTTTAACTATGGCTACACCTTC. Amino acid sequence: CAISESTISETSFNYGYTF.

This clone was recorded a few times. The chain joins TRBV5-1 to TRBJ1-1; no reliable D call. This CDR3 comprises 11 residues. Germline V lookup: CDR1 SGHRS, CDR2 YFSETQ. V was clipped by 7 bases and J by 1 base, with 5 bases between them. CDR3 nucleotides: TGCGCCAGCCGGGCGAACACTGAAGCTTTCTTT. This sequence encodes CASRANTEAFF.

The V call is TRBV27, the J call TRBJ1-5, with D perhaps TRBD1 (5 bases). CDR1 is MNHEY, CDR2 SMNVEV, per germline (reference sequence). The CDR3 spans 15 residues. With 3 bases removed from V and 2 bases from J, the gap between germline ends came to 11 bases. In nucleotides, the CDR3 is TGTGCCAGCAGTTTTCAGGGCTTCGGCAATCAGCCCCAGCATTTT. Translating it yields CASSFQGFGNQPQHF.

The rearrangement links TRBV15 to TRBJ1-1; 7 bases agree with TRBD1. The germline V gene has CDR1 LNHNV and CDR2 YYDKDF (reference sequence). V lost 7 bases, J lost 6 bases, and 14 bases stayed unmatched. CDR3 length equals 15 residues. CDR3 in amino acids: CATMSWGTEAAEAFF. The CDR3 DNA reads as TGTGCCACCATGAGTTGGGGGACAGAAGCCGCTGAAGCTTTCTTT.

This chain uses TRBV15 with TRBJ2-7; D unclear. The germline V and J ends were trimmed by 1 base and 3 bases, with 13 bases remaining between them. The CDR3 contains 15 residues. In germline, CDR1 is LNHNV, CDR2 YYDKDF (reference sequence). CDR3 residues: CATSRGGSPNYEQYF. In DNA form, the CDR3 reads TGTGCCACCAGCAGAGGGGGATCCCCTAACTACGAGCAGTACTTC.

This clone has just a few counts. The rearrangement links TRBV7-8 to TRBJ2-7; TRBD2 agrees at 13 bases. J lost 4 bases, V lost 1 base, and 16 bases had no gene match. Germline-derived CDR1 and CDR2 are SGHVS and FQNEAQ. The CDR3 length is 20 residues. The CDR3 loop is CASSLVKGRTSGGSNYEQYF. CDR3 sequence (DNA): TGTGCCAGCAGCTTAGTAAAAGGGCGGACTAGCGGGGGATCGAATTACGAGCAGTACTTC.